This TCR beta chain was sequenced during a study of blood T cell repertoires in COVID-19. Across the study: The analysed material was cDNA or gDNA that came from T cells, B-cell-depleted T cells, or PBMCs.

The repertoire was sequenced with immunoSEQ multiplex PCR; TCRdb's copy has only in-frame clones and lacks some. Of some 700,000 clones listed, about 87% are singletons. CDR3 length: 18 amino acids. V lost 0 bases to trimming and J lost 4 bases; unmatched junction nucleotides: 10. The germline CDR1 and CDR2 sequences are KGHDR and SFDVKD. The rearrangement links TRBV24-1 to TRBJ2-2, with 7 bases matching TRBD1. Sequenced: peripheral blood. The clonotype comes from a woman aged 18 to 35 with acute or convalescent COVID-19. The CDR3 DNA reads as TGTGCCACCAGTGATTTGCCGGATGACAGGGAGAGCACCGGGGAGCTGTTTTTT. This gives the protein CATSDLPDDRESTGELFF.